This T cell receptor (beta chain) came from a study of cytomegalovirus exposure and HLA in healthy donors. It was with 60 Vbeta and 13 Jbeta primers that the PCR ran. The repertoire was sequenced with immunoSEQ multiplex PCR; TCRdb's copy has only in-frame clones and lacks some. The sample has 200,000 to 250,000 clones, approximately 90% seen once; the top ten hold over 0.95%. Sequenced sample: PBMCs. The clonotype comes from a woman younger than 30 in good health and CMV-seronegative.

In DNA, the CDR3 is TGTGCCAGCAGTCCCCAGCGGGGGTTCTCCTACAATGAGCAGTTCTTC. Amino acid sequence: CASSPQRGFSYNEQFF. The genes are TRBV6-6 and TRBJ2-1; 8 bases map to TRBD2. The CDR3 contains 16 residues. Germline lookup yields CDR1 MNHNY and CDR2 SVGAGI (reference sequence). The ends lost 5 bases at V and 0 bases at J; junction bases unmatched: 6.